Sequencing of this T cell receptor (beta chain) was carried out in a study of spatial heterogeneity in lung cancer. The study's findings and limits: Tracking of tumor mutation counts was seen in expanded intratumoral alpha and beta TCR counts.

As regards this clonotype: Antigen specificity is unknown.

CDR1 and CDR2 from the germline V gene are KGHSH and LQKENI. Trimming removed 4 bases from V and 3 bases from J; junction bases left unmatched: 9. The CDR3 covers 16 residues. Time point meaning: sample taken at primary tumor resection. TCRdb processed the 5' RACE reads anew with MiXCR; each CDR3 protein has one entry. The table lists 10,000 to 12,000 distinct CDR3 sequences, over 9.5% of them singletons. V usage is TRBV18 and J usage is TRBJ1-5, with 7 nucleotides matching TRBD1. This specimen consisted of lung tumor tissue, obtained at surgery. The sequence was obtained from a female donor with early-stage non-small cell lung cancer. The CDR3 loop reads CASSLIRDSVNQPQHF. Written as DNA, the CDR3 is TGTGCCAGCTCACTTATCCGGGACAGCGTCAATCAGCCCCAGCATTTT.